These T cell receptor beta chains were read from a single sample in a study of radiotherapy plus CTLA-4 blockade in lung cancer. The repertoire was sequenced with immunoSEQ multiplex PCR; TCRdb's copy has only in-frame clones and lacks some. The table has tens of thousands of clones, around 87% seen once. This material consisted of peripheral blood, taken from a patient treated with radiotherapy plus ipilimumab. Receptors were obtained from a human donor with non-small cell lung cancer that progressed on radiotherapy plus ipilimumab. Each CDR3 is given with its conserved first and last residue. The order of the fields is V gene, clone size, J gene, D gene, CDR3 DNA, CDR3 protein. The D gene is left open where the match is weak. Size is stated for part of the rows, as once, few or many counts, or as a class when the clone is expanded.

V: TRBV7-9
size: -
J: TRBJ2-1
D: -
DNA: TGTGCCAGCAGCTTAGCGGGGACGGACAATGAGCAGTTCTTC
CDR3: CASSLAGTDNEQFF

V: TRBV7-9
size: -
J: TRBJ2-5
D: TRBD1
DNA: TGTGCCAGCAGCTTACTACAGGGGGCCGGGGAGACCCAGTACTTC
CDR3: CASSLLQGAGETQYF

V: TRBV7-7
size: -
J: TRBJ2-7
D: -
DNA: TGTGCTAGATCGAGGGTTCCCTGCTACGAGCAGTACTTC
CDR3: CARSRVPCYEQYF

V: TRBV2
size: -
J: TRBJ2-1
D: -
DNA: TGTGCCAGCAGTGAATGGGGGAATGAGCAGTTCTTC
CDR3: CASSEWGNEQFF

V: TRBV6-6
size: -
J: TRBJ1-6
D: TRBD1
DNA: TGTGCCAGCAGTCAGACAGGGAGCAATTCACCCCTCCACTTT
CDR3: CASSQTGSNSPLHF

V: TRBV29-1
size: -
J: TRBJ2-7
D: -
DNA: TGCAGCGTTGCAGGTCCCGCCTACGAGCAGTACTTC
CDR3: CSVAGPAYEQYF

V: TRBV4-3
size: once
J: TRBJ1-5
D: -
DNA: TGCGCCAGCAGCCAAGATAGGGGTCAGCCCCAGCATTTT
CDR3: CASSQDRGQPQHF

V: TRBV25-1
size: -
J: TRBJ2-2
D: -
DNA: TGTGCCAGCAGTGGGCCCGTAACCGGGGAGCTGTTTTTT
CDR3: CASSGPVTGELFF

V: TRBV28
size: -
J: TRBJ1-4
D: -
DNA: TGTGCCAGCACCCCACCTCGGGGTCCACTGTTTTTT
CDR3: CASTPPRGPLFF

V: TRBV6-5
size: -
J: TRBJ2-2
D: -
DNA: TGTGCCTCACAAGGGGGTTTGGGGAACACCGGGGAGCTGTTTTTT
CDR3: CASQGGLGNTGELFF

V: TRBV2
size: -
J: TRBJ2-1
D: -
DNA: TGTGCCAGCAGTGAAGGGGGAGTCGGATACAATGAGCAGTTCTTC
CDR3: CASSEGGVGYNEQFF

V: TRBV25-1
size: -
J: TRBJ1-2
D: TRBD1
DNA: TGTGCCAGCAGTGATGGGACAGGGGACGGCTACACCTTC
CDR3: CASSDGTGDGYTF

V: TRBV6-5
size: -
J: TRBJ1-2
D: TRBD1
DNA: TGTGCCAGCAGAACAGGGGGCGCGAACTATGGCTACACCTTC
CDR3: CASRTGGANYGYTF

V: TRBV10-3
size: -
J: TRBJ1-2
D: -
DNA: TGTGCCATCAGTGGGCTCGGGGGAAGAGAGTTTGGCTACACCTTC
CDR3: CAISGLGGREFGYTF

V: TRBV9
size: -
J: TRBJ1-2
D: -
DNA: TGTGCCAGCAGCGTAGGTCCTTCGGGAGGCTACACCTTC
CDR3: CASSVGPSGGYTF